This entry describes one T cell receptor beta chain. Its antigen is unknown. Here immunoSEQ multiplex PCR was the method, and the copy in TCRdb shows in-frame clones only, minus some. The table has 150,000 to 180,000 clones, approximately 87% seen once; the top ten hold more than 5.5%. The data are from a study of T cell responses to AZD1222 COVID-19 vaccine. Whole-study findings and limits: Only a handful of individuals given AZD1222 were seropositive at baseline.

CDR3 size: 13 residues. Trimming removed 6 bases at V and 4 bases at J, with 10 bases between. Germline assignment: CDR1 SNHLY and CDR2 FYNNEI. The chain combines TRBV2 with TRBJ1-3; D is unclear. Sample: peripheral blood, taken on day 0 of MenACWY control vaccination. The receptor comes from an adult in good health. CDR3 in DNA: TGTGCCAGCAGCGGAGAGCAAGGAAACACCATATATTTT. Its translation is CASSGEQGNTIYF.